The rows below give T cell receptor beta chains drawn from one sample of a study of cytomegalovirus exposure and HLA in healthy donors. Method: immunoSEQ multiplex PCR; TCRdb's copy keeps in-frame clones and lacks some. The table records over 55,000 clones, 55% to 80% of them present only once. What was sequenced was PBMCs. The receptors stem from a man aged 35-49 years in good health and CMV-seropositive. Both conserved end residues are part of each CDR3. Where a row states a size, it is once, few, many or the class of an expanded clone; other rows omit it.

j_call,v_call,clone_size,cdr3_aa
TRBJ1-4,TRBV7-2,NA,CASSLVGGANEKLFF
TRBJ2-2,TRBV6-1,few,CASREGQWNTGELFF
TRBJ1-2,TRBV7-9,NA,CASSYDRGGGYTF
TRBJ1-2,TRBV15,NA,CATSTGTGEYGYTF
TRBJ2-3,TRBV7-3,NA,CASRNGPGDPDTQYF
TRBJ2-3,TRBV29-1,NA,CSVESSGTGFADTQYF
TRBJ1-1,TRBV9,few,CASSVGGWAGSDTEAFF
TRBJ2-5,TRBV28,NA,CASSLASRVETQYF
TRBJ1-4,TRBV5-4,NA,CASSPTGGEGEKLFF
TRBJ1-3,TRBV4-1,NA,CASSQADSFSGNTIYF
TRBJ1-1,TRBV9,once,CASSVDPNMGGTEAFF
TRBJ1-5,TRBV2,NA,CASSENERAGGQPQHF
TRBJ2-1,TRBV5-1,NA,CASSLEQRGYNEQFF
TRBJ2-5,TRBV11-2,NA,CASSTRLAGASETQYF
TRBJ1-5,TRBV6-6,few,CASSYGQGSNQPQHF
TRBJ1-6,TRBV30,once,CAWTTIGVKHNSPLHF
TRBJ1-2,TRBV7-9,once,CASSRGDRQTYGYTF
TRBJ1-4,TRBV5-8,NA,CASSRRGGTNEKLFF
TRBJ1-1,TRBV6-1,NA,CASSELDFPNTEAFF
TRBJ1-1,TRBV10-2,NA,CASRLKPTGRGQTEAFF
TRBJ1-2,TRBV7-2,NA,CASSLRTNSRDGYTF
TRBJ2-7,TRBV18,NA,CASSPPTTSGAYEQYF
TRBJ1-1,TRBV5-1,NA,CASSPSTAGMNTEAFF
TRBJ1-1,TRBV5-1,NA,CASSFTTGFMNTEAFF
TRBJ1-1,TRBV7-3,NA,CASSVQKNTEAFF
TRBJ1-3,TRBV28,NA,CASSRGDSSGNTIYF
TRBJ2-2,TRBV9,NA,CASSVVTDTGELFF
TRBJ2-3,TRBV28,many,CASSLLGGYEIDTQYF
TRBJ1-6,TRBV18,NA,CASSPSTTVRDSPLHF
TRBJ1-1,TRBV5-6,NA,CASSFTGGDTEAFF
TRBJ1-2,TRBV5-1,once,CASSPYQTEVNYGYTF
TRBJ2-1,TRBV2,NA,CASSDDNNEQFF